This is a list of T cell receptor beta chains from one sample in a study of T cell changes during pregnancy in multiple sclerosis. Here immunoSEQ multiplex PCR was the method, and the copy in TCRdb shows in-frame clones only, minus some. The sample shows roughly 30,000 clones, around 89% of them seen only once. The sequencing used CD8+ T cells from peripheral blood mononuclear cells, collected after pregnancy. These receptors originate from a female donor with multiple sclerosis, enrolled in a pregnancy study. Each CDR3 is given without its conserved first and last residue.

v_gene,j_gene,CDR3aa
TRBV18,TRBJ1-2,ASSPGQGDYGYT
TRBV5-5,TRBJ2-7,ASSLAGSGDEQY
TRBV21-1,TRBJ2-5,ASSNQWDSHQETQY
TRBV10-2,TRBJ2-1,ASSVSIPGNEQF
TRBV29-1,TRBJ1-4,SFESPYGEKLF
TRBV7-9,TRBJ2-7,ASSLSRENEQY
TRBV29-1,TRBJ1-2,SVYTGARDGYT
TRBV14,TRBJ1-1,ASSQEFTGTGEGRWTEAF
TRBV29-1,TRBJ2-1,SANRGDSNEQF
TRBV4-1,TRBJ1-1,ASSQLQGLPEAF
TRBV11-2,TRBJ2-4,ASSSGTGDLLPKNIQY
TRBV5-8,TRBJ2-3,ASSTGTAGTDTQY
TRBV7-9,TRBJ2-1,ASSTRQGGGGHEQF
TRBV7-9,TRBJ2-5,ASSLVTSGRAEAQY
TRBV7-9,TRBJ2-7,ASSHRGPSYEQY
TRBV27,TRBJ2-3,ASSLYSLAGEKTSTDTQY
TRBV27,TRBJ2-7,ASSPLGGGLSYEQY
TRBV6-5,TRBJ1-1,ASSPLDRPNTEAF
TRBV19,TRBJ1-2,AIPDRDGYGYT
TRBV9,TRBJ2-1,ASSVNLAGHTYNEQF
TRBV19,TRBJ2-1,ASIAPGRNLF
TRBV25-1,TRBJ1-4,ASSDLNEKLF
TRBV9,TRBJ1-5,ASSVSPDIYSNQPQH
TRBV7-2,TRBJ2-1,ASSPAGNEQF
TRBV6-5,TRBJ1-1,ASSTTGWGGEAF
TRBV6-1,TRBJ2-5,ARRRAGTTKETQY
TRBV7-2,TRBJ2-7,ASSLAQGLNEQY
TRBV6-4,TRBJ2-3,ASRTGLDADTQY
TRBV19,TRBJ2-1,ASRVGGSSYNEQF
TRBV5-6,TRBJ2-7,ASSPETGTSTYEQY
TRBV4-3,TRBJ2-7,ASSQDYGSYEQY
TRBV7-9,TRBJ1-2,ASTGTGAYGYT
TRBV5-6,TRBJ1-1,ASSLAGTGGLEAF
TRBV9,TRBJ1-4,ASSVADSYGEKLF
TRBV11-2,TRBJ2-1,ASSIYRLSSYNEQF
TRBV7-2,TRBJ2-3,ASSQTSGRGDTQY
TRBV27,TRBJ1-5,ASSLYAGNNQPQH
TRBV6-6,TRBJ1-1,ASRTRNTEAF
TRBV20-1,TRBJ2-1,SASDREQF
TRBV6-5,TRBJ2-7,ASSYAGAYEQY
TRBV4-3,TRBJ2-1,ASSPAGTGGNEQF
TRBV6-4,TRBJ2-1,ASSEDGQAEQF
TRBV14,TRBJ2-7,ASSQDREGSYEQY
TRBV27,TRBJ2-7,ASSPGLVTYEQY
TRBV2,TRBJ1-1,ASTPPRNTEAF
TRBV30,TRBJ2-1,AWTGVVSSSEQF
TRBV5-1,TRBJ2-7,ASSPVTIDRGVSYEQY
TRBV4-3,TRBJ2-7,ASSQDPGTVYEQY
TRBV6-6,TRBJ2-7,ASTQSGTGAYEQY
TRBV19,TRBJ2-7,ASSIGSGYEQY
TRBV7-9,TRBJ2-7,ASISGQGYNEQY